Each of the 9 T cell receptor beta chains below was sequenced from the same sample in a study of blood T cell repertoires in COVID-19. Measured with immunoSEQ multiplex PCR; TCRdb has only the in-frame clones, and not every one. The data hold about 180,000 clones, with roughly 88% observed a single time. Sequences were obtained from peripheral blood. The receptors were sampled from a man in his sixties with acute or convalescent COVID-19.

V is TRBV5-1 and J is TRBJ1-1, with D possibly TRBD1 on 5 matching bases. Germline V gives CDR1 SGHRS, CDR2 YFSETQ. The germline V and J ends were trimmed by 0 bases and 4 bases, with 10 bases remaining between them. CDR3 length equals 14 residues. The CDR3 DNA follows: TGCGCCAGCAGCTTGGTTAGCGGGGCCACTGAAGCTTTCTTT. Protein: CASSLVSGATEAFF. Full variable domain (outside the CDR3, taken from reference TRBV5-1 and TRBJ1-1): KAGVTQTPRYLIKTRGQQVTLSCSPISGHRSVSWYQQTPGQGLQFLFEYFSETQRNKGNFPGRFSGRQFSNSRSEMNVSTLELGDSALYLCASSLVSGATEAFFGQGTRLTVV.

This sequence joins TRBV7-3 and TRBJ2-6; possibly TRBD1 for D (5 bases). The germline CDR1 and CDR2 sequences are SGHTA and FQGTGA. The length of the CDR3 is 18 residues. V was shortened by 1 base and J by 0 bases, with 13 bases between the two germline ends. DNA of the CDR3: TGTGCCAGCAGCTTAAGGGCAGGGTTAATCTCTGGGGCCAACGTCCTGACTTTC. It codes for CASSLRAGLISGANVLTF.

The chain couples TRBV9 to TRBJ1-5, with 7 positions matching TRBD1. The CDR3 spans 14 residues. Germline V gene lookup returns CDR1 SGDLS and CDR2 YYNGEE. Trimming cost V 5 bases and J 5 bases; bases outside gene matches: 7. The CDR3 loop is CASSATGDDQPQHF. CDR3 bases: TGTGCCAGCAGTGCAACAGGGGACGATCAGCCCCAGCATTTT.

This chain joins TRBV7-9 and TRBJ2-2; possible D gene TRBD1, 7 bases. Germline CDR1 reads SEHNR; CDR2 reads FQNEAQ (reference sequence). This CDR3 comprises 16 residues. The germline V and J ends were trimmed by 7 bases and 2 bases, with 17 bases remaining between them. The CDR3 DNA follows: TGTGCCAGCATGACTCGGAGGGGGCCCAACACCGGGGAGCTGTTTTTT. The encoded protein is CASMTRRGPNTGELFF.

The chain joins TRBV6-4 to TRBJ1-4; D call uncertain. The CDR3 consists of 13 residues. V was shortened by 10 bases and J by 8 bases, with 17 bases between the two germline ends. Germline CDR1 and CDR2: MRHNA and SNTAGT. CDR3 sequence: CATPSSLEEKLFF. CDR3 bases: TGTGCCACCCCGTCATCCCTGGAGGAAAAACTGTTTTTT.

This chain uses TRBV7-9 with TRBJ2-3; 7 nucleotides match TRBD1. Trimming took 3 bases from V and 2 from J; bases not matched to a gene: 5. Per the germline V gene, CDR1 is SEHNR and CDR2 is FQNEAQ (reference sequence). The CDR3 has 15 amino acids. This CDR3 is CASSLGRGITDTQYF. The CDR3 DNA reads as TGTGCCAGCAGCTTGGGCAGGGGGATCACAGATACGCAGTATTTT.

This clone appeared once. CDR3 DNA: TGCGCCAGCAGCCCCCGGGACAGAACCTACGAGCAGTACTTC. Protein product: CASSPRDRTYEQYF. The chain joins TRBV5-1 to TRBJ2-7; TRBD1 agrees at 7 bases. The CDR3 runs 14 residues. J gave up 2 bases and V 4 bases, and 6 bases lay outside the gene matches. Germline CDR1 reads SGHRS; CDR2 reads YFSETQ.

The V call is TRBV5-1, the J call TRBJ2-2, with 10 nucleotides matching TRBD1. Germline V gene sequence: CDR1 SGHRS, CDR2 YFSETQ. The CDR3 length is 17 residues. V dropped 1 base and J dropped 7; count of bases not matched to a gene: 10. The CDR3 bases are TGCGCCAGCAGCTTGAAAGGGACAGGGGTGTCCCACGGGGAGCTGTTTTTT. Protein: CASSLKGTGVSHGELFF.

This clone was seen just once. The CDR3 is CASSPTGATNEKLFF. CDR3 nucleotides: TGCGCCAGCAGCCCAACAGGTGCAACTAATGAAAAACTGTTTTTT. The chain employs TRBV5-1 and TRBJ1-4; TRBD1 might be the D (5 bases). Between the trimmed V and J ends, which lost 4 bases and 0 bases, there was a span of 10 bases. CDR3 size: 15 residues. Germline loops: CDR1 SGHRS, CDR2 YFSETQ.